The 27 T cell receptor beta chains presented below share a single source sample, sequenced in a study of T cell responses to AZD1222 COVID-19 vaccine. The table came from immunoSEQ multiplex PCR; TCRdb's copy has only in-frame clones and leaves some out. This repertoire shows 140,000 to 150,000 clones, approximately 92% found once; its top ten account for more than 3%. This material consisted of peripheral blood, taken 28 days after the second AZD1222 dose. These receptors were obtained from an adult who received the AZD1222 COVID-19 vaccine.

The CDR3 spells CASSNRDMMDQPQHF. The CDR3, as DNA: TGTGCCAGCAGTAACCGGGACATGATGGATCAGCCCCAGCATTTT. The chain links TRBV28 to TRBJ1-5; maybe TRBD1 (6 bases). The CDR3 covers 15 residues. Deletions cut 5 bases from V and 5 bases from J, with 16 bases between. Per the germline V gene, CDR1 is MDHEN and CDR2 is SYDVKM.

The chain joins TRBV5-1 to TRBJ1-1; TRBD1 matches 8 bases. CDR1 and CDR2 from the germline V gene are SGHRS and YFSETQ. J gave up 1 base and V 4 bases, and 3 bases lay outside the gene matches. The CDR3 runs to 14 residues. This CDR3 is CASSEGTGNTEAFF. For the CDR3, the DNA is TGCGCCAGCAGCGAGGGGACAGGGAACACTGAAGCTTTCTTT.

The rearrangement links TRBV10-2 to TRBJ2-5; tentative D call: TRBD1 (5 bases). Germline values: CDR1 WSHSY, CDR2 SAAADI. The CDR3 loop spans 13 amino acids. V lost 6 bases and J 4 bases, leaving 12 bases between the germline ends. The CDR3 loop reads CASSPPGSETQYF. The CDR3 bases are TGCGCCAGCAGCCCACCAGGGTCAGAGACCCAGTACTTC.

V is TRBV29-1 and J is TRBJ1-2; D is ambiguous. The V gene's germline CDR1 is SQVTM and CDR2 ANQGSEA. V was shortened by 2 bases and J by 8 bases, with 6 bases between the two germline ends. The CDR3 consists of 10 residues. The CDR3: CSVEYRGYTF. Here the CDR3 DNA reads TGCAGCGTTGAATACCGGGGCTACACCTTC.

V and J are TRBV7-3 and TRBJ2-5; D assignment may be TRBD1 or TRBD2 (5 bases each). The CDR3 totals 15 residues. V shed 5 bases and J shed 2 bases, with 15 bases lying between them. CDR1 is SGHTA and CDR2 is FQGTGA in the germline V gene. This chain's CDR3 is CASSPKAGRQETQYF. DNA of the CDR3: TGTGCCAGCAGCCCTAAAGCAGGGAGACAAGAGACCCAGTACTTC.

The gene calls are TRBV7-6 and TRBJ1-1, with 7 bases that match TRBD1. The CDR3 spans 15 residues. CDR1 and CDR2 (germline): SGHVS, FNYEAQ. V gave up 2 bases and J gave up 0 bases; unmatched junction bases: 3. The DNA of the CDR3 is TGTGCCAGCAGCTTACAGGGGGGAATGAACACTGAAGCTTTCTTT. Translation: CASSLQGGMNTEAFF.

V usage is TRBV29-1 and J usage is TRBJ1-3; 8 bases are a match to TRBD1. Per the germline V gene, CDR1 is SQVTM and CDR2 is ANQGSEA. The CDR3 contains 14 residues. V was pared by 4 bases and J by 4 bases, with 6 bases of the junction left unmatched. The DNA of the CDR3 is TGCAGCGTTGTAGAGACAGGGGCCGGAAACACCATATATTTT. Its translation is CSVVETGAGNTIYF.

The V call is TRBV11-3, the J call TRBJ2-2; no clear D gene. The CDR3 runs 16 residues. V shed 5 bases and J shed 0 bases, with 13 bases lying between them. Germline V CDR1 and CDR2: SGHNT, YENEEA. CDR3: CASSLTATPNTGELFF. The CDR3, as DNA: TGTGCCAGCAGCCTCACAGCAACTCCGAACACCGGGGAGCTGTTTTTT.

J is TRBJ1-1 and V is TRBV5-1; D is perhaps TRBD1 (5 bases). Germline CDR1 SGHRS, CDR2 YFSETQ. The CDR3 loop spans 12 amino acids. The V end lost 0 bases, the J end lost 9 bases, and 9 bases lay between the germline ends. In DNA, the CDR3 is TGCGCCAGCAGCTTGGGAGGGACGAAAGCTTTCTTT. It is translated as CASSLGGTKAFF.

V and J are TRBV9 and TRBJ2-5, with TRBD2 identical over 8 bases. CDR1 is SGDLS, CDR2 YYNGEE, per germline. CDR3 size: 12 residues. V shed 10 bases and J 5 bases; nucleotides not matched to a gene: 7. The CDR3 DNA reads TGTGCCTCCACGGGAGGGGAGGAGACCCAGTACTTC. The encoded protein is CASTGGEETQYF. Together with reference TRBV9 and TRBJ2-5, the CDR3 gives the full variable domain: DSGVTQTPKHLITATGQRVTLRCSPRSGDLSVYWYQQSLDQGLQFLIQYYNGEERAKGNILERFSAQQFPDLHSELNLSSLELGDSALYFCASTGGEETQYFGPGTRLLVL.

The chain recombines TRBV6-5 with TRBJ1-4, with 7 nucleotides matching TRBD1. The CDR3 has 14 amino acids. J lost 2 bases, V lost 6 bases, and 3 bases had no gene match. Germline CDR1 reads MNHEY; CDR2 reads SVGAGI. CDR3: CASRVRGTNEKLFF. CDR3 in DNA: TGTGCCAGCAGGGTCAGGGGGACTAATGAAAAACTGTTTTTT.

The chain has TRBV5-5 and TRBJ2-7, with 9 bases that match TRBD1. The germline V gene encodes CDR1 SGHKS and CDR2 YYEKEE (reference sequence). Trimming removed 4 bases from V and 6 bases from J; junction bases left unmatched: 5. The CDR3 consists of 13 residues. As DNA, the CDR3 is TGTGCCAGCAGCACCGGGACAGGGCTCGAGCAGTACTTC. It codes for CASSTGTGLEQYF.

This rearrangement joins TRBV7-2 to TRBJ2-7, with a possible D match to TRBD1 (6 bases). CDR3 length: 14 residues. The V end lost 5 bases, the J end lost 2 bases, and 13 bases lay between the germline ends. Germline V gives CDR1 SGHTA, CDR2 FQGNSA. The CDR3 is CASSAGQTTYEQYF. Written as DNA, the CDR3 is TGTGCCAGCAGCGCCGGACAGACCACCTACGAGCAGTACTTC.

CDR3 DNA sequence: TGTGCCAGCAGCGTAGAAGGGGGTTTCAATCAGCCCCAGCATTTT. As protein: CASSVEGGFNQPQHF. The chain has TRBV9 and TRBJ1-5; TRBD1 might be the D (6 bases). Germline assignment: CDR1 SGDLS and CDR2 YYNGEE. The CDR3 consists of 15 residues. V shed 0 bases and J shed 3 bases, with 10 bases lying between them. Full variable domain (remainder filled in from reference TRBV9 and TRBJ1-5): DSGVTQTPKHLITATGQRVTLRCSPRSGDLSVYWYQQSLDQGLQFLIQYYNGEERAKGNILERFSAQQFPDLHSELNLSSLELGDSALYFCASSVEGGFNQPQHFGDGTRLSIL.

The V call is TRBV27, the J call TRBJ2-1; D may be TRBD2 (7 bases). Germline CDR1 and CDR2: MNHEY and SMNVEV (reference sequence). V dropped 4 bases and J dropped 4 bases, with 17 bases sitting between them. This CDR3 is built from 16 residues. CDR3 DNA sequence: TGTGCCAGCAGTTCAATTTCTAGGGGGGGATACAATGAGCAGTTCTTC. Translation gives CASSSISRGGYNEQFF.

The sample holds a few counts of this clone. J is TRBJ2-3 and V is TRBV6-2 or TRBV6-3; D not certain. Germline loops: CDR1 MNHEY, CDR2 SVGEGT. The ends were cut back, 7 bases at V and 2 bases at J, with 16 bases in the middle. The CDR3 extends over 15 amino acids. The CDR3 reads CASTPTAEYTDTQYF. The CDR3 nucleotides read TGTGCCAGCACCCCAACGGCGGAGTACACAGATACGCAGTATTTT.

The genes are TRBV6-5 and TRBJ2-7; TRBD2 is a possible D gene (6 bases). The germline CDR1 and CDR2 sequences are MNHEY and SVGAGI. Trimming stripped 0 bases from V and 6 bases from J, with 12 bases between. This CDR3 spans 14 amino acids. As DNA, the CDR3 is TGTGCCAGCAGTTACTCTAATGGGGGGTCCGAGCAGTACTTC. Its translation: CASSYSNGGSEQYF.

The chain recombines TRBV2 with TRBJ2-7; unclear D gene. CDR1 SNHLY and CDR2 FYNNEI come from the germline V gene. Between the trimmed V and J ends, which lost 0 bases and 1 base, there was a span of 10 bases. The CDR3 length is 15 residues. CDR3 sequence reads: CASSEASGRSYEQYF. CDR3 in DNA: TGTGCCAGCAGTGAAGCGAGTGGCAGATCCTACGAGCAGTACTTC.

The V and J genes are TRBV7-2 and TRBJ1-1; a weak D match, TRBD1 (5 bases). V dropped 4 bases and J dropped 4 bases, with 10 bases sitting between them. Germline CDR1 is SGHTA and CDR2 is FQGNSA. The CDR3 runs 13 residues. The CDR3 sequence: CASSSSGGTEAFF. The CDR3 DNA reads TGTGCCAGCAGCTCCTCCGGGGGCACTGAAGCTTTCTTT.

This clone was counted a single time. This chain joins TRBV6-5 and TRBJ2-3, with D tentatively TRBD2 (6 bases). The V gene's germline CDR1 is MNHEY and CDR2 SVGAGI. The length of the CDR3 is 16 residues. V gave up 2 bases and J gave up 4 bases, with 16 bases separating them. CDR3: CASSYGFGGNADTQYF. CDR3 DNA sequence: TGTGCCAGCAGTTACGGGTTCGGAGGGAATGCAGATACGCAGTATTTT.

The J gene is TRBJ1-6, the V gene TRBV28; possibly TRBD1 for D (5 bases). CDR3 size: 17 residues. V lost 2 bases, J lost 10 bases, and 21 bases lay in between. Germline V gene data show CDR1 as MDHEN and CDR2 as SYDVKM. DNA for the CDR3: TGTGCCAGCAGTTTAATTAGTCAGGGACGGGTTCAGTCACCCCTCCACTTT. This encodes CASSLISQGRVQSPLHF.

The chain uses TRBV4-1 and TRBJ1-4, with a possible D match to TRBD1 (6 bases). V gave up 1 base and J gave up 0 bases, with 9 bases separating them. Germline CDR1 reads MGHRA; CDR2 reads YSYEKL. The CDR3 sequence is 16 residues long. Here the CDR3 reads CASSQGTVATNEKLFF. In DNA form, the CDR3 reads TGCGCCAGCAGCCAAGGGACAGTTGCAACTAATGAAAAACTGTTTTTT.

CDR3 DNA sequence: TGCGCCAGCAGCCAAGGGCCCGCGGACTCTGGAAACACCATATATTTT. Translating gives CASSQGPADSGNTIYF. The rearrangement links TRBV4-1 to TRBJ1-3, with D unclear. Between the trimmed V and J ends, which lost 1 base and 0 bases, there was a span of 10 bases. The CDR3 totals 16 residues. Germline-derived CDR1 and CDR2 are MGHRA and YSYEKL.

CDR3 sequence reads: CASSPLPDYGYTF. As DNA, the CDR3 is TGTGCCAGCAGCCCCTTGCCTGATTATGGCTACACCTTC. The chain recombines TRBV6-5 with TRBJ1-2; D unresolved. The germline V gene has CDR1 MNHEY and CDR2 SVGAGI. V shed 6 bases and J shed 5 bases, with 13 bases lying between them. The CDR3 sequence is 13 residues long.

The chain joins TRBV9 to TRBJ1-6; unclear D gene. CDR1 is SGDLS, CDR2 YYNGEE, per germline. This CDR3 spans 16 amino acids. V was clipped by 0 bases and J by 7 bases, with 14 bases between them. The CDR3 DNA follows: TGTGCCAGCAGCGTAGAATCGGGCCCGCTCAATTCACCCCTCCACTTT. It is translated as CASSVESGPLNSPLHF.

The chain carries TRBV2 and TRBJ1-4, with TRBD1 identical over 9 bases. The CDR3 sequence is 13 residues long. Losses at the gene ends were 5 bases for V and 8 bases for J; bases not matched to a gene: 3. The germline CDR1 and CDR2 sequences are SNHLY and FYNNEI. CDR3 coding DNA: TGTGCCAGCAGTAGACAGGGGGTGGAAAAACTGTTTTTT. It encodes CASSRQGVEKLFF.

The gene calls are TRBV7-9 and TRBJ2-1; the match to TRBD2 covers 13 bases. The CDR3 has 16 amino acids. V lost 5 bases and J lost 4; bases outside the gene matches: 5. CDR1 SEHNR and CDR2 FQNEAQ come from the germline V gene (reference sequence). CDR3 protein: CASSRGTSGVYNEQFF. CDR3 bases: TGTGCCAGCAGCCGGGGGACTAGCGGGGTTTACAATGAGCAGTTCTTC.